These T cell receptor beta chains were read from a single sample in a study of shared clonotypes between healthy human individuals. Sequenced by immunoSEQ multiplex PCR; TCRdb stores in-frame clones only, minus some. The top ten hold less than 15% of the sample, which has 490,000 or so clones, around 80% seen once. The sequencing input was PBMCs. The receptors were gathered from a middle-aged woman in good health. Some clones in this sample may be carry-over from other donors' samples. The CDR3 runs from the conserved cysteine through the conserved F or W. Fields, in order: J gene, clone size, D gene, V gene, CDR3 protein, CDR3 DNA. D genes are given only for firm matches. Some rows have no size entry. The others give once, few or many, or a class for an expanded clone.

J: TRBJ1-2
size: -
D: -
V: TRBV2
CDR3: CASRGHPEDGYTF
DNA: TGTGCCAGCAGAGGACACCCTGAGGATGGCTACACCTTC

J: TRBJ2-5
size: -
D: -
V: TRBV30
CDR3: CAWSPGETQYF
DNA: TGTGCCTGGAGTCCTGGAGAGACCCAGTACTTC

J: TRBJ2-5
size: -
D: -
V: TRBV7-3
CDR3: CASSLNGVVLETQYF
DNA: TGTGCCAGCAGCTTAAACGGGGTAGTCCTCGAGACCCAGTACTTC

J: TRBJ2-7
size: -
D: -
V: TRBV6-6
CDR3: CASSYWQADYEQYF
DNA: TGTGCCAGCAGTTACTGGCAGGCCGACTACGAGCAGTACTTC

J: TRBJ2-7
size: -
D: -
V: TRBV15
CDR3: CATSRDRAIYEQYF
DNA: TGTGCCACCAGCAGAGACAGGGCAATCTACGAGCAGTACTTC

J: TRBJ2-7
size: -
D: -
V: TRBV2
CDR3: CASSRVLYEQYF
DNA: TGTGCCAGCAGTCGGGTGTTATACGAGCAGTACTTC

J: TRBJ2-1
size: -
D: -
V: TRBV28
CDR3: CASTHGSSYNEQFF
DNA: TGTGCCAGCACCCATGGTTCTAGCTACAATGAGCAGTTCTTC

J: TRBJ1-1
size: -
D: -
V: TRBV7-9
CDR3: CASSRPLIGHRGITEAFF
DNA: TGTGCCAGCAGCCGCCCCCTCATTGGCCATCGGGGGATCACTGAAGCTTTCTTT

J: TRBJ1-2
size: -
D: -
V: TRBV4-3
CDR3: CASSQDVGGRANYGYTF
DNA: TGCGCCAGCAGCCAAGACGTCGGGGGCAGGGCCAACTATGGCTACACCTTC

J: TRBJ1-1
size: -
D: TRBD1
V: TRBV27
CDR3: CASRLSDRGRAFF
DNA: TGTGCCAGCAGACTATCTGACAGGGGAAGGGCTTTCTTT

J: TRBJ2-2
size: -
D: -
V: TRBV19
CDR3: CASTFQGLAGTGELFF
DNA: TGTGCCAGTACCTTTCAGGGCCTAGCTGGCACCGGGGAGCTGTTTTTT

J: TRBJ2-6
size: -
D: TRBD2
V: TRBV14
CDR3: CASSQGLAGARGANVLTF
DNA: TGTGCCAGCAGCCAAGGACTAGCGGGAGCCCGTGGGGCCAACGTCCTGACTTTC

J: TRBJ1-1
size: -
D: -
V: TRBV2
CDR3: CASRKLQGNTEAFF
DNA: TGTGCCAGCCGGAAATTACAGGGGAACACTGAAGCTTTCTTT

J: TRBJ2-1
size: -
D: -
V: TRBV4-1
CDR3: CASSPEGANNEQFF
DNA: TGCGCCAGCAGTCCCGAAGGGGCCAACAATGAGCAGTTCTTC

J: TRBJ2-7
size: -
D: TRBD1
V: TRBV9
CDR3: CASSATGGWNEQYF
DNA: TGTGCCAGCAGCGCGACAGGGGGTTGGAACGAGCAGTACTTC

J: TRBJ2-1
size: -
D: TRBD2
V: TRBV7-8
CDR3: CASSLEGTSGRGNSNEQFF
DNA: TGTGCCAGCAGCTTAGAAGGGACTAGCGGGAGAGGGAACTCCAATGAGCAGTTCTTC

J: TRBJ2-7
size: once
D: -
V: TRBV30
CDR3: CAWNRPDWTYEQYF
DNA: TGTGCCTGGAACCGGCCAGATTGGACCTACGAGCAGTACTTC

J: TRBJ2-3
size: -
D: TRBD2
V: TRBV15
CDR3: CATSRDRRTSGATDTQYF
DNA: TGTGCCACCAGCAGAGATCGGAGGACTAGCGGGGCCACAGATACGCAGTATTTT

J: TRBJ2-7
size: -
D: TRBD1
V: TRBV7-2
CDR3: CASSRQGEDEQYF
DNA: TGTGCCAGCAGCCGACAGGGGGAGGACGAGCAGTACTTC

J: TRBJ1-4
size: -
D: -
V: TRBV7-2
CDR3: CASSTRSTGDNEKLFF
DNA: TGTGCCAGCAGCACCCGGTCGACAGGAGATAATGAAAAACTGTTTTTT

J: TRBJ2-5
size: -
D: TRBD2
V: TRBV27
CDR3: CASSLLAGGLRETQYF
DNA: TGTGCCAGCAGTTTACTAGCGGGAGGGCTGCGAGAGACCCAGTACTTC

J: TRBJ2-7
size: few
D: -
V: TRBV28
CDR3: CASSPPRKGTEQYF
DNA: TGTGCCAGCAGTCCACCTAGGAAGGGGACCGAGCAGTACTTC

J: TRBJ2-7
size: -
D: -
V: TRBV18
CDR3: CASSPLTSYEQYF
DNA: TGTGCCAGCTCACCACTCACCTCCTACGAGCAGTACTTC

J: TRBJ2-1
size: -
D: -
V: TRBV1
CDR3: CTSSRPTSGVLPNEQFF
DNA: TGCACCAGCAGCCGGCCGACTAGCGGGGTGCTTCCCAATGAGCAGTTCTTC

J: TRBJ2-3
size: -
D: -
V: TRBV25-1
CDR3: CASSESQVRYTDTQYF
DNA: TGTGCCAGCAGTGAATCTCAGGTAAGATACACAGATACGCAGTATTTT

J: TRBJ1-4
size: -
D: -
V: TRBV28
CDR3: CASSSGVPEKLFF
DNA: TGTGCCAGCAGTTCAGGAGTCCCAGAAAAACTGTTTTTT

J: TRBJ1-2
size: -
D: TRBD1
V: TRBV28
CDR3: CASSPQGDGYTF
DNA: TGTGCCAGCAGTCCCCAGGGGGATGGCTACACCTTC

J: TRBJ2-7
size: -
D: TRBD1
V: TRBV6-1
CDR3: CASNLRDRAYEQYF
DNA: TGTGCCAGCAACCTCCGGGACAGAGCCTACGAGCAGTACTTC

J: TRBJ1-2
size: -
D: TRBD1
V: TRBV4-3
CDR3: CASSQHRDRGIYGYTF
DNA: TGCGCCAGCAGCCAGCACCGGGACAGGGGGATCTATGGCTACACCTTC

J: TRBJ1-3
size: -
D: -
V: TRBV5-1
CDR3: CASSLGQTVSGNTIYF
DNA: TGCGCCAGCAGCTTGGGACAGACCGTCTCTGGAAACACCATATATTTT

J: TRBJ1-1
size: few
D: -
V: TRBV11-2
CDR3: CASSTLQGAYTEAFF
DNA: TGTGCCAGCAGCACCTTGCAAGGAGCTTACACTGAAGCTTTCTTT

J: TRBJ1-2
size: once
D: -
V: TRBV30
CDR3: CAWSLGGYLGGYTF
DNA: TGTGCCTGGAGTTTGGGGGGCTATTTGGGAGGCTACACCTTC

J: TRBJ2-7
size: once
D: TRBD2
V: TRBV28
CDR3: CASAGGGLREQYF
DNA: TGTGCCAGTGCGGGAGGTGGGTTGCGAGAGCAGTACTTC

J: TRBJ1-2
size: once
D: -
V: TRBV19
CDR3: CASTPGTDGYTF
DNA: TGTGCCAGTACCCCCGGGACGGATGGCTACACCTTC

J: TRBJ2-7
size: -
D: -
V: TRBV19
CDR3: CASSIAPGPYEQYF
DNA: TGTGCCAGTAGTATAGCCCCTGGCCCCTACGAGCAGTACTTC

J: TRBJ1-2
size: -
D: -
V: TRBV29-1
CDR3: CSVVGTRTVYGYTF
DNA: TGCAGCGTTGTGGGCACCCGGACGGTCTATGGCTACACCTTC

J: TRBJ2-5
size: -
D: -
V: TRBV20-1
CDR3: CSAMTKETQYF
DNA: TGCAGTGCCATGACAAAAGAGACCCAGTACTTC

J: TRBJ2-5
size: -
D: -
V: TRBV11-2
CDR3: CASSLGRGRRTEETQYF
DNA: TGTGCCAGCAGCTTAGGGCGAGGCAGGCGAACTGAAGAGACCCAGTACTTC

J: TRBJ2-7
size: -
D: -
V: TRBV6-1
CDR3: CASSPTENYEQYF
DNA: TGTGCCAGCAGTCCTACGGAAAACTACGAGCAGTACTTC

J: TRBJ2-1
size: -
D: TRBD2
V: TRBV15
CDR3: CATSRELAGNNEQFF
DNA: TGTGCCACCAGCAGAGAGCTAGCGGGGAACAATGAGCAGTTCTTC

J: TRBJ2-2
size: many
D: -
V: TRBV2
CDR3: CASGGGSTGELFF
DNA: TGTGCCAGCGGGGGGGGCTCCACCGGGGAGCTGTTTTTT

J: TRBJ2-2
size: many
D: -
V: TRBV6-1
CDR3: CASARDTGELFF
DNA: TGTGCCAGCGCTCGGGACACCGGGGAGCTGTTTTTT

J: TRBJ2-1
size: -
D: -
V: TRBV7-9
CDR3: CASSLAFGYNEQFF
DNA: TGTGCCAGCAGCTTAGCTTTCGGTTACAATGAGCAGTTCTTC

J: TRBJ2-1
size: -
D: TRBD2
V: TRBV4-2
CDR3: CASSQGTRDNEQFF
DNA: TGTGCCAGCAGCCAAGGGACTAGAGACAATGAGCAGTTCTTC

J: TRBJ1-4
size: -
D: -
V: TRBV2
CDR3: CASSEVPRRVNEKLFF
DNA: TGTGCCAGCAGTGAAGTGCCAAGGCGAGTAAATGAAAAACTGTTTTTT

J: TRBJ1-5
size: -
D: -
V: TRBV5-1
CDR3: CASSLALGDQPQHF
DNA: TGCGCCAGCAGCTTGGCTCTGGGTGATCAGCCCCAGCATTTT

J: TRBJ1-4
size: -
D: -
V: TRBV6-1
CDR3: CASSVRVREKLFF
DNA: TGTGCCAGCAGTGTCAGGGTTCGGGAAAAACTGTTTTTT

J: TRBJ1-4
size: -
D: -
V: TRBV4-1
CDR3: CASSQAGNEKLFF
DNA: TGCGCCAGCAGCCAAGCCGGGAACGAAAAACTGTTTTTT

J: TRBJ2-5
size: -
D: -
V: TRBV12-5
CDR3: CASGGGYSKEETQYF
DNA: TGTGCTAGTGGTGGTGGGTACTCTAAGGAGGAGACCCAGTACTTC